This entry concerns a single T cell receptor (beta chain). This specimen belongs to a study of blood T cell repertoires in COVID-19. About the research overall: Samples taken during acute and convalescent COVID-19 were collected in the United States, Italy and Spain. From T cells, B-cell-depleted T cells, or PBMCs came the material, which was cDNA or gDNA.

The study drew participants aged about 18 to 90 years from some 24 US areas. In the original workflow: Reference gene primer amplification gave nucleated cell count estimates. Sequencing used immunoSEQ multiplex PCR; TCRdb keeps in-frame clones, though not all of them. V and J calls and clone size are as listed in that table; D and trimming were resolved from the DNA. The data contain approximately 230,000 clones, around 90% of them singletons. This CDR3 region has 17 residues. CDR1 SGHTS and CDR2 YDEGEE come from the germline V gene. V dropped 4 bases and J dropped 0 bases, with 14 bases sitting between them.

Material for sequencing was PBMCs or T cells enriched from blood (not recorded which). This sequence joins TRBV5-8 and TRBJ2-6; tentatively, D is TRBD1 (6 bases). The sequence was obtained from a woman in her thirties with acute COVID-19. In nucleotides, the CDR3 is TGTGCCAGCAGCCCCGGACAGACCTTCTCTGGGGCCAACGTCCTGACTTTC. Translating it yields CASSPGQTFSGANVLTF.